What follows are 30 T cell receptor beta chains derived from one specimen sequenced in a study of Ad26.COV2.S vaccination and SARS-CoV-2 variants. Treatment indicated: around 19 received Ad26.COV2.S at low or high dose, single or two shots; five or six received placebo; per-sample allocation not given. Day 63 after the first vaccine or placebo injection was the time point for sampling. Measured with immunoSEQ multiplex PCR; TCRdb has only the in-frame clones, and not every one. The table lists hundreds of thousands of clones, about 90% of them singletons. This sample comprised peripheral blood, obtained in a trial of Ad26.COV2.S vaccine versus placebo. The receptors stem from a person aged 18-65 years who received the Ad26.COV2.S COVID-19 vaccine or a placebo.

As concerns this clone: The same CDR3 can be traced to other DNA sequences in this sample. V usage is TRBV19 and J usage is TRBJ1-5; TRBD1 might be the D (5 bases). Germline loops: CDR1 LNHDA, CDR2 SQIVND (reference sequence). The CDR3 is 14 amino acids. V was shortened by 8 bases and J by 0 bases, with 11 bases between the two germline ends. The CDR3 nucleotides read TGTGCCAGTTCAGGGATGGGTAGCAATCAGCCCCAGCATTTT. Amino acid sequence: CASSGMGSNQPQHF.

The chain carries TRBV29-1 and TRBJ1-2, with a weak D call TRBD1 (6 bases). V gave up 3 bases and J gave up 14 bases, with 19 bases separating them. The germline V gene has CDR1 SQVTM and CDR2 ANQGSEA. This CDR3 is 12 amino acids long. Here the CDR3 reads CSVEFLGRGKTF. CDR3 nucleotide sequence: TGCAGCGTTGAGTTTCTGGGTAGGGGGAAAACCTTC.

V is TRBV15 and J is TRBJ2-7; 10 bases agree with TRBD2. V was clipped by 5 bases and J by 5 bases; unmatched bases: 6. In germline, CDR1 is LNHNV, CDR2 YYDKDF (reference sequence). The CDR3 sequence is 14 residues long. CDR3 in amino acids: CATSGGLAANEQYF. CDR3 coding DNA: TGTGCCACCAGCGGAGGACTAGCGGCCAACGAGCAGTACTTC.

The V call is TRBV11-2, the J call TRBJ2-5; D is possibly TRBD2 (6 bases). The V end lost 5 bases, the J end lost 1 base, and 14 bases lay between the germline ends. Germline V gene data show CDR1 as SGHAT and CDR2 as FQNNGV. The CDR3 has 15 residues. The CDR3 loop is CASSTLREAQETQYF. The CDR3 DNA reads TGTGCCAGCAGCACCCTGAGGGAGGCCCAAGAGACCCAGTACTTC.

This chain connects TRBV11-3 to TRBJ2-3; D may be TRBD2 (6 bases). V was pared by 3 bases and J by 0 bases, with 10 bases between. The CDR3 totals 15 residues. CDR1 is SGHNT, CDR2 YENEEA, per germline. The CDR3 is CASSFGGMSTDTQYF. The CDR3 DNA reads TGTGCCAGCAGCTTCGGCGGGATGAGCACAGATACGCAGTATTTT.

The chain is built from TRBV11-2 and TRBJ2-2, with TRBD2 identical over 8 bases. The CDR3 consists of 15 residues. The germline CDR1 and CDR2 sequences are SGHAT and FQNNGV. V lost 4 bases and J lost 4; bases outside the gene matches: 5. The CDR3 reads CASSSQLAATGELFF. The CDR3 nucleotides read TGTGCCAGCAGCTCACAACTAGCGGCCACCGGGGAGCTGTTTTTT.

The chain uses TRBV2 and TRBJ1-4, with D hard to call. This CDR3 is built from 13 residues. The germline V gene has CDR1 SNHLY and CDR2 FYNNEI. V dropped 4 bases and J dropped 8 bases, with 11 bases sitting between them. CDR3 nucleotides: TGTGCCAGCAGTGGGCTCGGAGGGGAAAAACTGTTTTTT. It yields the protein CASSGLGGEKLFF.

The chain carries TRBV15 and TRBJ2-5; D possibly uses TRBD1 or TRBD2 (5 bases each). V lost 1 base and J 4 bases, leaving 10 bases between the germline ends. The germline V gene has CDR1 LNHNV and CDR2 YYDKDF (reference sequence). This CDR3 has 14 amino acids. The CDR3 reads CATSRGGAGETQYF. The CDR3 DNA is TGTGCCACCAGCAGAGGAGGGGCCGGAGAGACCCAGTACTTC.

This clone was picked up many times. The chain's CDR3 is CAASQGVSSYEQYF. The CDR3 region has the DNA TGTGCCGCAAGTCAGGGGGTGAGCTCCTACGAGCAGTACTTC. The V and J genes are TRBV10-3 and TRBJ2-7, with 7 positions matching TRBD1. The CDR3 covers 14 residues. Germline V CDR1 and CDR2: ENHRY, SYGVKD. Trimming removed 11 bases from V and 0 bases from J; junction bases left unmatched: 10.

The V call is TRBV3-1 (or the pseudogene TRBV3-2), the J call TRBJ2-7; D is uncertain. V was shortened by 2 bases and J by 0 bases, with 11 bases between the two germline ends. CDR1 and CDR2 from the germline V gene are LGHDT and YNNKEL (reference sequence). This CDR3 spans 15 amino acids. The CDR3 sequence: CASSQSWALSYEQYF. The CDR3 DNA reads TGTGCCAGCAGCCAAAGTTGGGCCCTCTCCTACGAGCAGTACTTC.

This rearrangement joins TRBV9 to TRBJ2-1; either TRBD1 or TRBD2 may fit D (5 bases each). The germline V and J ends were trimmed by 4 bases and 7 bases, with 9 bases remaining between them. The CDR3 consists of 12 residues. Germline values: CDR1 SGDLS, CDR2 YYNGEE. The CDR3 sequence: CASSLWGNEQFF. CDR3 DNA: TGTGCCAGCAGCTTGTGGGGGAATGAGCAGTTCTTC.

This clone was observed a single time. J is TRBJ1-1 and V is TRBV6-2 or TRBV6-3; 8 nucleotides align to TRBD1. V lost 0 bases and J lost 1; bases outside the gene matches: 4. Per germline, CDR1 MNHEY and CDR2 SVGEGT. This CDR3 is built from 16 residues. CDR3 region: CASSYSRTGRNTEAFF. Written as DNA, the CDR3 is TGTGCCAGCAGTTACTCCCGGACAGGGAGGAACACTGAAGCTTTCTTT.

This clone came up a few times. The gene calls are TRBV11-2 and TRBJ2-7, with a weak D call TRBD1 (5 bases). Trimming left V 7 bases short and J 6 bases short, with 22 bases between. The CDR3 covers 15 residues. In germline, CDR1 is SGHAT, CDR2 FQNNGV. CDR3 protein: CASTVDSGERGEQYF. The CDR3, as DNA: TGTGCCAGCACCGTAGACAGTGGAGAAAGGGGCGAGCAGTACTTC.

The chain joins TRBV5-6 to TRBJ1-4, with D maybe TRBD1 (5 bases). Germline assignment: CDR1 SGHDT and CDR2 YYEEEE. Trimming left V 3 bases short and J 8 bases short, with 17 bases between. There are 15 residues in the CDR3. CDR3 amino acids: CASSSFQGPGEKLFF. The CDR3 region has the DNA TGTGCCAGCAGCTCCTTCCAAGGCCCAGGGGAAAAACTGTTTTTT.

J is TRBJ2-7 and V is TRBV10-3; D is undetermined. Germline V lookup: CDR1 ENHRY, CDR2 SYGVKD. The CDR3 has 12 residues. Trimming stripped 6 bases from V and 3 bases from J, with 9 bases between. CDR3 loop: CAIRVGDYEQYF. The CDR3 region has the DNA TGTGCCATCAGGGTAGGTGACTACGAGCAGTACTTC.

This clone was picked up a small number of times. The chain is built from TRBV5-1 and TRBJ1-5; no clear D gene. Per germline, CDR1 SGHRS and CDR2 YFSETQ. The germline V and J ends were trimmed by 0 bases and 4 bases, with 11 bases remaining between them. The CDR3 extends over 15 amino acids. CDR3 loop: CASSLGPLENQPQHF. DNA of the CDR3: TGCGCCAGCAGCTTGGGCCCGCTAGAGAATCAGCCCCAGCATTTT.

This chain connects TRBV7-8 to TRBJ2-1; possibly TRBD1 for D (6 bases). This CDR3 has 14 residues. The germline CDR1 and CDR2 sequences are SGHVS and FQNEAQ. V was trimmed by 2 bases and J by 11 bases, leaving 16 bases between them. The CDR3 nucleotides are TGTGCCAGCAGCTTAAGGACAGAAAACACCAAGCAGTTCTTC. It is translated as CASSLRTENTKQFF.

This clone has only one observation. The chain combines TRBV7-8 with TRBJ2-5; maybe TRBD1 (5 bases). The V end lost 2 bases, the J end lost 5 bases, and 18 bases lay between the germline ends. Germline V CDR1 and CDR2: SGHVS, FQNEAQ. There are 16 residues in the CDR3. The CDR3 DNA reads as TGTGCCAGCAGCTTATCCTCAAGGGTGGGGCACGAGACCCAGTACTTC. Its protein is CASSLSSRVGHETQYF.

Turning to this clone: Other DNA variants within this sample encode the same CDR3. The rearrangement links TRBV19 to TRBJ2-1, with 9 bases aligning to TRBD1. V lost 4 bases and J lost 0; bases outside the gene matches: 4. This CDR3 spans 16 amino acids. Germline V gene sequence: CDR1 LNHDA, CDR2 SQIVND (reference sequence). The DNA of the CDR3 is TGTGCCAGTAGTAGGGGGACAGGGAGCTCCTACAATGAGCAGTTCTTC. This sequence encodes CASSRGTGSSYNEQFF.

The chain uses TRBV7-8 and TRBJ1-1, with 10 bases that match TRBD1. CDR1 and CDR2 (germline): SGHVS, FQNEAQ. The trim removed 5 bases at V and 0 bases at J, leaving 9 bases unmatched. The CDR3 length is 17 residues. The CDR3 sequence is CASSPRDRGLMNTEAFF. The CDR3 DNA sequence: TGTGCCAGCAGCCCCCGGGACAGGGGACTCATGAACACTGAAGCTTTCTTT.

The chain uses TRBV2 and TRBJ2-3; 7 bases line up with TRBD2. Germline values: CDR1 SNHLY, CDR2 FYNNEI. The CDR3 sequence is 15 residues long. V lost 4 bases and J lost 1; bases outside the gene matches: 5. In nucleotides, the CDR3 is TGTGCCAGCAGTGGTCTGAGCGGGGGCACAGATACGCAGTATTTT. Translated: CASSGLSGGTDTQYF.

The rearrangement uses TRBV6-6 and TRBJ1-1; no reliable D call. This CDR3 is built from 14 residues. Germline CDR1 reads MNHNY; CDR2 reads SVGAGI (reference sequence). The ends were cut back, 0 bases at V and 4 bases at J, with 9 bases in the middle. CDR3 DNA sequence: TGTGCCAGCAGTTACTCGGGAGGGATCACTGAAGCTTTCTTT. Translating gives CASSYSGGITEAFF.

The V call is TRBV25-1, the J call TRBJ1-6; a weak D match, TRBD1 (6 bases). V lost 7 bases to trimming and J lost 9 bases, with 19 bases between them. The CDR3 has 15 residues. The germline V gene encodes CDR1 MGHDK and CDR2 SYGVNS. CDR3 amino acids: CASTPTGPSASPLHF. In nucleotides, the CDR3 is TGTGCCAGCACCCCAACAGGGCCCTCCGCTTCACCCCTCCACTTT.

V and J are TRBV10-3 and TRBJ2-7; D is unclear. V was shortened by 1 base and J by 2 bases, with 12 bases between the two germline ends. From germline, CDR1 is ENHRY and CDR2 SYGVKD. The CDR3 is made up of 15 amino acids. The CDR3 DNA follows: TGTGCCATCAGTGAGTATTCCGGTCATGCCTACGAGCAGTACTTC. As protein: CAISEYSGHAYEQYF.

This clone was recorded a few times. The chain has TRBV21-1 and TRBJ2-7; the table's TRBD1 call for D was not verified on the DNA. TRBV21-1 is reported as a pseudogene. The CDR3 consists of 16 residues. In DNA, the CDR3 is TGTGCCAGCAGCAAAGAAGGGGGAAGTCGTGCCTACGAGCAGTACTTC. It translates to CASSKEGGSRAYEQYF.

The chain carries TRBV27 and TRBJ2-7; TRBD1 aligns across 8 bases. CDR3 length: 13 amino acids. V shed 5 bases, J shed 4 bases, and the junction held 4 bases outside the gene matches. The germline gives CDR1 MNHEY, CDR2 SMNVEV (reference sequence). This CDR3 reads CASSTDREYEQYF. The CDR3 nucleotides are TGTGCCAGCAGTACGGACAGGGAGTACGAGCAGTACTTC.

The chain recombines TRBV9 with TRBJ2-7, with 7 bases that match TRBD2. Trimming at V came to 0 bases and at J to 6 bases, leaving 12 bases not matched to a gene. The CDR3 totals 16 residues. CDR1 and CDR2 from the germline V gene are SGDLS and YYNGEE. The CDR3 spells CASSVAGGVGALEQYF. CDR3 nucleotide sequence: TGTGCCAGCAGCGTAGCTGGGGGGGTAGGGGCCCTCGAGCAGTACTTC.

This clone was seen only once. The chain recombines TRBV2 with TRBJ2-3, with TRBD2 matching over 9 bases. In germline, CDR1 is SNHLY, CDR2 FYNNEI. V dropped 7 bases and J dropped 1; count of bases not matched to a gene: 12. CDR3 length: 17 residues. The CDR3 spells CASKVIGREGGTDTQYF. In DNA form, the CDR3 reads TGTGCCAGCAAGGTAATAGGGCGGGAGGGGGGCACAGATACGCAGTATTTT.

The chain's CDR3 is CASSPQAGGAYEQYF. The CDR3 region has the DNA TGTGCCAGCTCCCCCCAGGCGGGAGGCGCCTACGAGCAGTACTTC. The chain employs TRBV7-9 and TRBJ2-7; 8 nucleotides match TRBD2. V lost 8 bases, J lost 2 bases, and 11 bases stayed unmatched. Germline CDR1 and CDR2: SEHNR and FQNEAQ (reference sequence). CDR3 length equals 15 residues.

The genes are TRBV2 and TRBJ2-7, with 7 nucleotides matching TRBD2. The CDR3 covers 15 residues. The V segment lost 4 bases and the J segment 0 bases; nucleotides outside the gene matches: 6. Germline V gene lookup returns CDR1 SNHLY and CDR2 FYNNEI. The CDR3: CASSGQGGGSYEQYF. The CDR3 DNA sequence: TGTGCCAGCAGTGGGCAGGGCGGGGGCTCCTACGAGCAGTACTTC.